A selection of T cell receptor beta chains follows, all from one sample in a study of T cell repertoires in cytomegalovirus infection. TCRdb reprocessed the reads with MiXCR, giving one entry per CDR3 protein. The table has around 270,000 distinct CDR3 sequences, less than 9.5% seen once. Sequencing was carried out using PBMCs. These receptors came from a human donor in good health (CMV status not recorded). Some clones in this sample may be carry-over from other donors' samples. The CDR3 runs from the conserved cysteine through the conserved F or W. A D gene is named only where the DNA matches it firmly. Where a row states a size, it is once, few, many or the class of an expanded clone; other rows omit it.

len,j_gene,abundance,d_gene,v_gene,CDR3nt,CDR3aa
15,TRBJ2-3,many,-,TRBV7-8,TGTGCCAGCAGCCCTTATAGCTATCCCCAAGATACGCAGTATTTT,CASSPYSYPQDTQYF
12,TRBJ2-5,-,-,TRBV20-1,TGCAGTGCCGGGACAACCCGGGGGGCCCAGTACTTC,CSAGTTRGAQYF
14,TRBJ2-1,many,-,TRBV15,TGTGCCACCAGCAGGGGACTCACCGGGAATGAGCAGTTCTTC,CATSRGLTGNEQFF
13,TRBJ2-7,many,-,TRBV12-3/TRBV12-4,TGTGCCAGCAGTCTCGGGGGCCAGGGAGCAGAGTACTTC,CASSLGGQGAEYF
13,TRBJ1-2,many,-,TRBV12-3/TRBV12-4,TGTGCCAGCAGTTTCCGGGGGGGTGATGGCTACACCTTC,CASSFRGGDGYTF
13,TRBJ2-1,many,-,TRBV11-2,TGTGCCAGCAGCTTCACTGGAGAGGGTGAGCAGTTCTTC,CASSFTGEGEQFF
14,TRBJ2-4,medium-sized,-,TRBV7-2,TGTGCCAGCAGCCACGGGTCCCCCGGAAACATTCAGTACTTC,CASSHGSPGNIQYF
13,TRBJ1-1,many,-,TRBV20-1,TGCAGTGCTAGTCAGGGGCTGAACACTGAAGCTTTCTTT,CSASQGLNTEAFF
14,TRBJ2-2,many,-,TRBV4-3,TGCGCCAGCAGCCAAGATCCTCGCACCGGGGAGCTGTTTTTT,CASSQDPRTGELFF
12,TRBJ1-5,-,-,TRBV7-2,TGTGCCAGCAGCTCGAGCGGTCAGCCCCAGCATTTT,CASSSSGQPQHF
15,TRBJ2-2,-,-,TRBV14,TGTGCCAGCAGCCAAGATCTTGTGGGCACCGGGGAGCTGTTTTTT,CASSQDLVGTGELFF
14,TRBJ2-3,-,-,TRBV19,TGTGCCAGTAGTATAGGAGGGAGCACAGATACGCAGTATTTT,CASSIGGSTDTQYF
13,TRBJ2-5,many,TRBD2,TRBV20-1,TGCAGTGCTAATTCTCCGGGGGGAGAGACCCAGTACTTC,CSANSPGGETQYF
13,TRBJ1-1,-,-,TRBV7-3,TGTGCCAGCAGCACCACAAGGGGAGCTGAAGCTTTCTTT,CASSTTRGAEAFF
14,TRBJ2-7,many,-,TRBV6-2/TRBV6-3,TGTGCCAGCAACGGACTTTCAGTCGGCTACGAGCAGTACTTC,CASNGLSVGYEQYF
13,TRBJ1-1,few,-,TRBV20-1,TGCAGTGCTAGAGGCGGGGGTGCCGCTGAAGCTTTCTTT,CSARGGGAAEAFF
13,TRBJ2-5,many,TRBD1,TRBV7-2,TGTGCCAGCAGCTTTCAGGGGGCAGAGACCCAGTACTTC,CASSFQGAETQYF
17,TRBJ1-6,many,-,TRBV7-2,TGTGCCAGCAGCTTTATACACCTAGGCTCCTATAATTCACCCCTCCACTTT,CASSFIHLGSYNSPLHF
13,TRBJ1-3,many,-,TRBV27,TGTGCCAGCAGTTCCCGGGACGGACGCACCATATATTTT,CASSSRDGRTIYF
14,TRBJ2-1,few,-,TRBV18,TGTGCCAGCTCACCACCGATACAATTCAATGAGCAGTTCTTC,CASSPPIQFNEQFF
17,TRBJ2-3,many,-,TRBV2,TGTGCCAGCAGTATTCGGGACGGTCGAGCTAGCACAGATACGCAGTATTTT,CASSIRDGRASTDTQYF
13,TRBJ2-5,many,-,TRBV7-2,TGTGCCAGCAGTCCCCGGGAAAGGGAGACCCAGTACTTC,CASSPRERETQYF
13,TRBJ2-2,-,-,TRBV29-1,TGCAGCGTTCGGGGCAGTATGACCGGGGAGCTGTTTTTT,CSVRGSMTGELFF
18,TRBJ2-2,-,TRBD1,TRBV24-1,TGTGCCACCAGTGATCCCTATTACGACAGGGCGAACACCGGGGAGCTGTTTTTT,CATSDPYYDRANTGELFF
14,TRBJ2-5,many,-,TRBV7-2,TGTGCCAGCAGCTACGTCGCGCAGGTTGAGACCCAGTACTTC,CASSYVAQVETQYF